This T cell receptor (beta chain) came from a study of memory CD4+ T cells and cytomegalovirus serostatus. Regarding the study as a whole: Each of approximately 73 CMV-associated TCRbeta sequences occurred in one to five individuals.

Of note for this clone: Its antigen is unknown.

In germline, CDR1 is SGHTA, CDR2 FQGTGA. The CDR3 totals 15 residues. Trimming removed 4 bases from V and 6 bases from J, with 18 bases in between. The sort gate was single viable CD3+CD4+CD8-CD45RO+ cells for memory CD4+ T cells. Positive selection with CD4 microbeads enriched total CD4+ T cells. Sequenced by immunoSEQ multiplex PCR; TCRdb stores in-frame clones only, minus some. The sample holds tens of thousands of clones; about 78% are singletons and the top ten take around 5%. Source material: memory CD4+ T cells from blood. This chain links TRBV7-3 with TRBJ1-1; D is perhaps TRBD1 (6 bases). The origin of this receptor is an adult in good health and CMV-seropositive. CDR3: CASSSEGDRRAEAFF. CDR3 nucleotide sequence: TGTGCCAGCAGCTCCGAAGGTGACAGGAGAGCTGAAGCTTTCTTT. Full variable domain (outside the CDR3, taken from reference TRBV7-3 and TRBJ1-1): GAGVSQTPSNKVTEKGKYVELRCDPISGHTALYWYRQSLGQGPEFLIYFQGTGAADDSGLPNDRFFAVRPEGSVSTLKIQRTERGDSAVYLCASSSEGDRRAEAFFGQGTRLTVV.